What follows are 8 T cell receptor beta chains derived from one specimen sequenced in a study of blood T cell repertoires in COVID-19 (TCRdb year 2020). Libraries were made using the immunoSEQ multiplex PCR assay. TCRdb mirrors the immuneACCESS table, restricted to in-frame sequences. Some clones are absent from its copies; in checked studies, under half trace to an unresolved V gene, and the reason for the others is unknown. Within this sample are 92,000 or so clones, with approximately 89% of them counted one time only. About 0.51% of the sample is held by the ten biggest clonotypes. The sequencing sample was made of peripheral blood. These receptors were taken from a man aged 60 to 69 with acute or convalescent COVID-19.

V gene TRBV11-2 combines with J gene TRBJ2-7; 9 nucleotides agree with TRBD1. The CDR3 sequence is 17 residues long. J gave up 0 bases and V 3 bases, and 9 bases lay outside the gene matches. CDR1 and CDR2 from the germline V gene are SGHAT and FQNNGV. In DNA form, the CDR3 reads TGTGCCAGCAGCTTGGGTAGGGACAGGGTTAGCTCCTACGAGCAGTACTTC. Its translation is CASSLGRDRVSSYEQYF.

The V call is TRBV14, the J call TRBJ1-2; tentatively, D is TRBD1 (6 bases). V gave up 0 bases and J gave up 3 bases, with 8 bases separating them. The CDR3 has 14 residues. Germline-derived CDR1 and CDR2 are SGHDN and FVKESK. This chain's CDR3 is CASSQERTDYGYTF. CDR3 coding DNA: TGTGCCAGCAGCCAAGAAAGGACAGACTATGGCTACACCTTC. Based on the CDR3 plus reference TRBV14 and TRBJ1-2, the full variable domain is EAGVTQFPSHSVIEKGQTVTLRCDPISGHDNLYWYRRVMGKEIKFLLHFVKESKQDESGMPNNRFLAERTGGTYSTLKVQPAELEDSGVYFCASSQERTDYGYTFGSGTRLTVV.

The J gene is TRBJ1-4, the V gene TRBV25-1, with D perhaps matching TRBD1 (5 bases). CDR1 and CDR2 (germline): MGHDK, SYGVNS. The CDR3 is made up of 14 amino acids. Trimming pared 3 bases from V and 8 bases from J, leaving 13 bases between. For the CDR3, the DNA is TGTGCCAGCAGTGACGGGGGTGTAGGGGAAAAACTGTTTTTT. This gives the protein CASSDGGVGEKLFF.

The chain employs TRBV7-8 and TRBJ2-2; 7 bases agree with TRBD2. J was trimmed by 5 bases and V by 0 bases; bases with no gene match: 9. This CDR3 has 17 residues. CDR1 and CDR2 (germline): SGHVS, FQNEAQ. CDR3 bases: TGTGCCAGCAGCTTAGCGTTCGCCGCGGGAGAGACCGGGGAGCTGTTTTTT. Translated, it gives CASSLAFAAGETGELFF.

The chain combines TRBV6-5 with TRBJ1-5; D gene unclear. The CDR3 has 13 residues. CDR1 MNHEY and CDR2 SVGAGI come from the germline V gene. Trimming left V 6 bases short and J 3 bases short, with 9 bases between. CDR3: CASSSGLNQPQHF. The CDR3 DNA follows: TGTGCCAGCAGCTCCGGACTCAATCAGCCCCAGCATTTT.

This rearrangement joins TRBV19 to TRBJ1-2; perhaps TRBD1 as D (5 bases). Trimming removed 3 bases from V and 8 bases from J, with 10 bases in between. Germline V gene lookup returns CDR1 LNHDA and CDR2 SQIVND (reference sequence). The length of the CDR3 is 12 residues. Here the CDR3 DNA reads TGTGCCAGTAGTATCGGGGACTCCGGCTACACCTTC. It translates to CASSIGDSGYTF.

The V and J genes are TRBV19 and TRBJ2-1; 8 bases align to TRBD1. This CDR3 has 15 residues. Losses at the gene ends were 5 bases for V and 5 bases for J; bases not matched to a gene: 8. The germline V gene encodes CDR1 LNHDA and CDR2 SQIVND (reference sequence). The CDR3 here is CASSRAGTGDNEQFF. The DNA of the CDR3 is TGTGCCAGTAGTCGAGCCGGGACAGGAGACAATGAGCAGTTCTTC. The full variable domain, rest sourced from reference TRBV19 and TRBJ2-1, is DGGITQSPKYLFRKEGQNVTLSCEQNLNHDAMYWYRQDPGQGLRLIYYSQIVNDFQKGDIAEGYSVSREKKESFPLTVTSAQKNPTAFYLCASSRAGTGDNEQFFGPGTRLTVL.

CDR3 protein: CASSRDRAYEQYF. DNA for the CDR3: TGCGCCAGCAGCCGGGACAGAGCTTACGAGCAGTACTTC. V is TRBV5-1 and J is TRBJ2-7; 7 positions match TRBD1. The V gene end was trimmed by 4 bases and the J gene end by 4 bases; junction bases not matched to a gene: 5. The germline CDR1 and CDR2 sequences are SGHRS and YFSETQ. There are 13 residues in the CDR3.